Included here is one TCR beta chain sequence, with context. Its antigen is not identified. These data are taken from a study of identical twins. Whole-study results and caveats: It was cross-sectional statistical analysis, not following the same donors, that the conclusions relied on. Cord blood beta clonotypes present at high abundance carried fewer insertions; no such pattern appeared in memory repertoires.

The V end lost 0 bases, the J end lost 9 bases, and 9 bases lay between the germline ends. Germline CDR1 KGHSH, CDR2 LQKENI. This CDR3 region has 14 residues. One entry per CDR3 protein results from TCRdb running MiXCR on the 5' RACE reads. Here the sample spans 450,000 or so distinct CDR3 sequences, more than 13% being singletons. These data are also associated with another study on yellow fever vaccine responses in identical twins. That source reports: Twins reportedly showed a vaccine T cell response that seemed partly convergent and partly personalized.

The genes are TRBV18 and TRBJ1-6; possibly TRBD1 for D (5 bases). The source of this sequence is a woman aged 18 to 35 in good health. Sample: CD4+ T cells sorted from blood. DNA for the CDR3: TGTGCCAGCTCACCACCCCTGGGGGGTTCACCCCTCCACTTT. Encoded protein: CASSPPLGGSPLHF.